Below are 8 T cell receptor beta chains sequenced from a single sample in a study of T cells after yellow fever vaccination. TCRdb independently ran MiXCR on the 5' RACE reads; one entry per CDR3 protein. The table records more than 350,000 distinct CDR3 sequences, under 14% of them present only once. Sequencing used PBMCs, obtained on the day of the first yellow fever vaccination. These receptors all come from a young man who received the YFV17D yellow fever vaccine.

This clonotype showed up just once. The V and J genes are TRBV12-3 or TRBV12-4 and TRBJ2-2; 7 bases are a match to TRBD2. The CDR3 contains 16 residues. With 2 bases clipped from V and 4 bases from J, the junction kept 7 bases outside the gene matches. The DNA of the CDR3 is TGTGCCAGCAGTTTATTACGGGGGGTAGGCACCGGGGAGCTGTTTTTT. Its protein is CASSLLRGVGTGELFF.

There are many counts of this clonotype. V gene TRBV2 combines with J gene TRBJ2-3; D is uncertain. Germline CDR1 SNHLY, CDR2 FYNNEI. Trimming shortened V by 8 bases and J by 7 bases, and 13 bases separated the two germline ends. The CDR3 runs to 12 residues. The CDR3 reads CASSPELNTQYF. The CDR3 coding sequence is TGTGCCAGCTCCCCCGAACTGAATACGCAGTATTTT. The full variable domain, rest sourced from reference TRBV2 and TRBJ2-3, is EPEVTQTPSHQVTQMGQEVILRCVPISNHLYFYWYRQILGQKVEFLVSFYNNEISEKSEIFDDQFSVERPDGSNFTLKIRSTKLEDSAMYFCASSPELNTQYFGPGTRLTVL.

This clonotype was detected only once. This may arise from a read error, as a much more abundant clone is one base away. In nucleotides, the CDR3 is TGTGCCAGCAGCCATAGGGGACTGAACACCGGGGAGCTGTTTTTT. It yields the protein CASSHRGLNTGELFF. This rearrangement joins TRBV12-3 or TRBV12-4 to TRBJ2-2; tentative D call: TRBD2 (6 bases). V was clipped by 6 bases and J by 1 base, with 12 bases between them. There are 15 residues in the CDR3.

This chain connects TRBV4-1 to TRBJ2-3; maybe TRBD2 (5 bases). Per the germline V gene, CDR1 is MGHRA and CDR2 is YSYEKL. This CDR3 has 17 residues. V was clipped by 3 bases and J by 1 base, with 17 bases between them. The CDR3: CASSHIGSEEGTDTQYF. The CDR3 DNA sequence: TGCGCCAGCAGCCATATAGGGAGCGAAGAAGGCACAGATACGCAGTATTTT.

This clonotype came up a few times. The gene calls are TRBV5-1 and TRBJ2-3; 11 bases fit TRBD2. Germline CDR1 SGHRS, CDR2 YFSETQ. The V and J ends lost 3 bases and 2 bases, in that order; junction bases with no gene match: 5. CDR3 length: 16 residues. The CDR3 loop is CASSSALAGVTDTQYF. CDR3 nucleotides: TGCGCCAGCAGCTCCGCACTAGCGGGAGTCACAGATACGCAGTATTTT.

This clonotype was seen a handful of times. The V and J genes are TRBV5-1 and TRBJ2-3, with 11 positions matching TRBD2. This CDR3 is 16 amino acids long. The V and J ends lost 5 bases and 5 bases, in that order; junction bases with no gene match: 10. Germline CDR1 is SGHRS and CDR2 is YFSETQ. The CDR3 loop is CASSVIAGGQGDTQYF. The CDR3 DNA is TGCGCCAGCAGTGTAATAGCGGGGGGGCAGGGAGATACGCAGTATTTT.

This clonotype came up many times. The rearrangement joins TRBV20-1 to TRBJ2-5, with 12 bases identical to TRBD2. This CDR3 has 14 amino acids. Germline assignment: CDR1 DFQATT and CDR2 SNEGSKA (reference sequence). With 3 bases clipped from V and 5 bases from J, the junction kept 4 bases outside the gene matches. CDR3 DNA sequence: TGCAGTGCTAGGACTAGCGGGGGACGGGAGACCCAGTACTTC. Translating gives CSARTSGGRETQYF.

In its sample, this clonotype was seen a few times. The chain employs TRBV27 and TRBJ2-7, with 10 nucleotides matching TRBD1. The V gene end was trimmed by 10 bases and the J gene end by 3 bases; junction bases not matched to a gene: 9. Germline V lookup: CDR1 MNHEY, CDR2 SMNVEV (reference sequence). The CDR3 sequence is 14 residues long. CDR3 sequence (DNA): TGTGCCACCAGAACGGGACAGGGGAACTACGAGCAGTACTTC. Its translation is CATRTGQGNYEQYF.